The clone carrying this T cell receptor (beta chain) occurred many times. Its target is not known. All sequencing subjects had displayed CD8+CD57+ cell expansion on flow cytometry. The sample belongs to a study of CD8+CD57+ T cells in acquired aplastic anemia. Whole-study findings and limits: Between the patient and control groups, CD8+ Simpson's diversity did not differ significantly. Twenty-nine CD8+ CDR3 sequences were shared between patients and controls.

Profiles of TCR beta VDJ and CDR3 were generated from a genomic DNA template. TCRdb passed the reads through MiXCR, listing each CDR3 protein once. The data show around 170,000 distinct CDR3 sequences, 48% seen once. CDR1 and CDR2 (germline): ENHRY, SYGVKD. J was trimmed by 4 bases and V by 10 bases; bases with no gene match: 5. This CDR3 has 13 residues. What was sequenced was sorted CD4+, CD8+, or CD8+CD57+ T cells (not recorded which) from PBMCs. This chain joins TRBV10-3 and TRBJ2-7, with TRBD2 matching over 12 bases. The clonotype comes from a human donor with aplastic anemia. The CDR3 region has the DNA TGTGCCACCGCGACTAGCGGGAGTTACGAGCAGTACTTC. Residues: CATATSGSYEQYF.